This paragraph reports one TCR beta chain. Profiled with immunoSEQ multiplex PCR; TCRdb holds only in-frame clones, not every one. Here the sample spans tens of thousands of clones, just under 85% being singletons. These data originate in a study of sequential checkpoint blockade in melanoma. Study details: Randomization was 1:1 between first-line nivolumab→ipilimumab and ipilimumab→nivolumab. Maintenance nivolumab came after either treatment sequence.

The treatment here: randomized to nivolumab then ipilimumab (arm A) or the reverse (arm B). No patient had prior DNA-damaging chemotherapy. CDR3 length: 15 residues. Per the germline V gene, CDR1 is MGHRA and CDR2 is YSYEKL. V gave up 1 base and J gave up 8 bases, with 17 bases separating them. The clonotype comes from a human donor with melanoma. The J gene is TRBJ1-2, the V gene TRBV4-1; D may be TRBD1 (6 bases). The source was CD8+ T cells sorted from blood (inferred from file names), collected from a patient given nivolumab and ipilimumab in sequence. Here the CDR3 reads CASSQGHGQSEGYTF. In nucleotides, the CDR3 is TGCGCCAGCAGCCAAGGCCACGGACAGTCCGAGGGCTACACCTTC.